The 21 T cell receptor beta chains listed next were all sequenced from one sample in a study of T cell responses to AZD1222 COVID-19 vaccine. Some clones are missing from TCRdb's copy, which holds only in-frame ones; the method was immunoSEQ multiplex PCR. This sample carries around 130,000 clones, approximately 85% of them seen once, and the ten largest clones take roughly 9%. The material sequenced was peripheral blood, taken on day 0 of AZD1222 vaccination. Every receptor here comes from an adult in good health.

This clone showed up just once. The chain couples TRBV29-1 to TRBJ1-2, with 7 nucleotides matching TRBD1. V shed 2 bases and J 2 bases; nucleotides not matched to a gene: 5. Germline-derived CDR1 and CDR2 are SQVTM and ANQGSEA. The CDR3 is 14 amino acids. CDR3 region: CSVERDSYNYGYTF. CDR3 DNA: TGCAGCGTTGAACGGGACAGCTACAACTATGGCTACACCTTC.

This clone was recorded a few times. The rearrangement joins TRBV3-1 (or the pseudogene TRBV3-2) to TRBJ1-5; D unresolved. This CDR3 contains 14 residues. The V end lost 5 bases, the J end lost 2 bases, and 10 bases lay between the germline ends. Germline V gene lookup returns CDR1 LGHDT and CDR2 YNNKEL (reference sequence). The CDR3 DNA is TGTGCCAGCAGCGACCGTGGGGGCAATCAGCCCCAGCATTTT. Encoded protein: CASSDRGGNQPQHF.

Points on this clone: An end of the junction differs from the germline gene, which may be a read error. The chain combines TRBV12-3 or TRBV12-4 with TRBJ2-7, with D perhaps TRBD1 (5 bases). The CDR3 consists of 10 residues. The CDR3 loop is CASSLTARAF. CDR3 nucleotides: TGTGCCAGCAGTTTAACTGCCAGGGCCTTC.

This chain connects TRBV10-3 to TRBJ1-5; maybe TRBD1 (5 bases). The CDR3 extends over 15 amino acids. Germline loops: CDR1 ENHRY, CDR2 SYGVKD. V lost 4 bases to trimming and J lost 8 bases, with 18 bases between them. This CDR3 reads CAISAVRGPQEPQHF. The DNA for the CDR3 is TGTGCCATCAGTGCAGTTCGGGGACCTCAGGAGCCCCAGCATTTT.

This chain connects TRBV6-4 to TRBJ1-2, with unresolved D. Trimming shortened V by 5 bases and J by 5 bases, and 6 bases separated the two germline ends. Germline V gene lookup returns CDR1 MRHNA and CDR2 SNTAGT. The length of the CDR3 is 11 residues. The CDR3 nucleotides are TGTGCCAGCAGTTCAGAGTATGGCTACACCTTC. This sequence encodes CASSSEYGYTF.

This clone has a handful of counts. This chain links TRBV6-5 with TRBJ1-2, with unresolved D. This CDR3 contains 15 residues. V lost 2 bases and J 1 base, leaving 11 bases between the germline ends. Germline V CDR1 and CDR2: MNHEY, SVGAGI. The CDR3 is CASSYTRTVNYGYTF. CDR3 in DNA: TGTGCCAGCAGTTACACCCGTACGGTTAACTATGGCTACACCTTC.

The chain carries TRBV4-2 and TRBJ2-1, with 8 nucleotides matching TRBD2. V was clipped by 1 base and J by 5 bases; unmatched bases: 7. This CDR3 spans 16 amino acids. Germline assignment: CDR1 LGHNA and CDR2 YNFKEQ. CDR3 protein: CASSQGSGGNNNEQFF. CDR3 DNA sequence: TGTGCCAGCAGCCAAGGGAGCGGGGGAAACAACAATGAGCAGTTCTTC.

Notes on this clone: Other nucleotide sequences from this sample produce the same CDR3. The chain employs TRBV2 and TRBJ1-3, with 9 bases aligning to TRBD1. CDR3 length: 15 amino acids. CDR1 SNHLY and CDR2 FYNNEI come from the germline V gene. V lost 5 bases to trimming and J lost 4 bases; unmatched junction nucleotides: 6. The CDR3 protein is CASSLTGGFGNTIYF. CDR3 DNA sequence: TGTGCCAGCAGTTTAACAGGGGGCTTCGGAAACACCATATATTTT.

The chain employs TRBV3-1 (or the pseudogene TRBV3-2) and TRBJ2-5, with a tentative D call TRBD2 (6 bases). The CDR3 consists of 16 residues. V was shortened by 2 bases and J by 5 bases, with 18 bases between the two germline ends. Germline V CDR1 and CDR2: LGHDT, YNNKEL (reference sequence). This chain's CDR3 is CASSQRPRSGEETQYF. CDR3 DNA sequence: TGTGCCAGCAGCCAACGCCCAAGGTCGGGGGAGGAGACCCAGTACTTC.

The chain uses TRBV19 and TRBJ1-6; TRBD1 is a possible D gene (6 bases). In germline, CDR1 is LNHDA, CDR2 SQIVND (reference sequence). The CDR3 runs to 13 residues. Trimming left V 5 bases short and J 10 bases short, with 12 bases between. The CDR3: CASSLQGFSPLHF. The CDR3 DNA sequence: TGTGCCAGTAGTCTTCAGGGGTTCTCACCCCTCCACTTT.

The J gene is TRBJ1-1, the V gene TRBV19; possibly TRBD1 for D (5 bases). This CDR3 spans 14 amino acids. The V and J ends lost 5 bases and 0 bases respectively, with 10 bases between them. Germline V gene lookup returns CDR1 LNHDA and CDR2 SQIVND (reference sequence). The CDR3 bases are TGTGCCAGTAGTGGTCCAGGGATGAACACTGAAGCTTTCTTT. This encodes CASSGPGMNTEAFF.

This chain links TRBV6-5 with TRBJ1-4, with D perhaps matching TRBD1 (5 bases). Trimming stripped 7 bases from V and 7 bases from J, with 16 bases between. Germline CDR1 reads MNHEY; CDR2 reads SVGAGI. There are 14 residues in the CDR3. CDR3 protein: CASTWGEMGEKLFF. The DNA of the CDR3 is TGTGCCAGCACATGGGGGGAGATGGGTGAAAAACTGTTTTTT.

This clone was found a few times. This chain links TRBV30 with TRBJ1-1; D is ambiguous. In germline, CDR1 is GTSNPN, CDR2 SVGIG (reference sequence). The V and J ends lost 2 bases and 2 bases respectively, with 9 bases between them. This CDR3 spans 13 amino acids. The CDR3 nucleotides are TGTGCCTGGAGTACGGGAAGAAACACTGAAGCTTTCTTT. This gives the protein CAWSTGRNTEAFF. Drawing the rest from reference TRBV30 and TRBJ1-1, the complete variable domain is SQTIHQWPATLVQPVGSPLSLECTVEGTSNPNLYWYRQAAGRGLQLLFYSVGIGQISSEVPQNLSASRPQDRQFILSSKKLLLSDSGFYLCAWSTGRNTEAFFGQGTRLTVV.

The J gene is TRBJ1-5, the V gene TRBV19; D gene uncertain. In germline, CDR1 is LNHDA, CDR2 SQIVND (reference sequence). The CDR3 totals 16 residues. The ends were cut back, 4 bases at V and 2 bases at J, with 15 bases in the middle. The CDR3 protein is CASSTTGVGGNQPQHF. As DNA, the CDR3 is TGTGCCAGTAGTACCACCGGGGTTGGGGGCAATCAGCCCCAGCATTTT. The full variable domain, in which reference TRBV19 and TRBJ1-5 provide the parts outside the CDR3, is DGGITQSPKYLFRKEGQNVTLSCEQNLNHDAMYWYRQDPGQGLRLIYYSQIVNDFQKGDIAEGYSVSREKKESFPLTVTSAQKNPTAFYLCASSTTGVGGNQPQHFGDGTRLSIL.

The V gene is TRBV24-1, the J gene TRBJ2-7; D gene ambiguous. V lost 4 bases to trimming and J lost 7 bases, with 13 bases between them. The CDR3 extends over 13 amino acids. CDR1 KGHDR and CDR2 SFDVKD come from the germline V gene. The CDR3 nucleotides are TGTGCCACCAGTGACGTCCGTTCTAGTGAGCAGTACTTC. Residues: CATSDVRSSEQYF.

The rearrangement uses TRBV5-1 and TRBJ1-1; D is ambiguous. Germline CDR1 SGHRS, CDR2 YFSETQ. There are 14 residues in the CDR3. Trimming took 2 bases from V and 2 from J, leaving 10 bases between them. The CDR3 reads CASSLEEINTEAFF. As DNA, the CDR3 is TGCGCCAGCAGCTTAGAGGAGATAAACACTGAAGCTTTCTTT.

The V gene is TRBV30, the J gene TRBJ2-4; tentatively, D is TRBD2 (7 bases). The germline V and J ends were trimmed by 5 bases and 0 bases, with 14 bases remaining between them. The germline V gene has CDR1 GTSNPN and CDR2 SVGIG (reference sequence). The CDR3 is made up of 15 amino acids. CDR3 sequence reads: CAWDGGHLAKNIQYF. CDR3 bases: TGTGCCTGGGACGGGGGGCACTTAGCCAAAAACATTCAGTACTTC.

The genes are TRBV15 and TRBJ2-5, with TRBD1 matching over 9 bases. The CDR3 contains 16 residues. Germline V gene data show CDR1 as LNHNV and CDR2 as YYDKDF (reference sequence). V was pared by 1 base and J by 4 bases, with 7 bases of the junction left unmatched. The DNA of the CDR3 is TGTGCCACCAGCAGAGGCGGGACAGGGTCCATAGAGACCCAGTACTTC. Protein: CATSRGGTGSIETQYF.

The genes are TRBV5-4 and TRBJ2-1; D might be TRBD2 (6 bases). The CDR3 has 17 residues. V lost 4 bases and J 7 bases, leaving 24 bases between the germline ends. Germline CDR1 SGHNT, CDR2 YYREEE (reference sequence). The CDR3 DNA follows: TGTGCCAGCAGCCGGGGAACTTCGGGGGTAGGATGGAATGAGCAGTTCTTC. Amino acid sequence: CASSRGTSGVGWNEQFF.

The V and J genes are TRBV29-1 and TRBJ1-5; 7 bases fit TRBD1. The CDR3 loop spans 14 amino acids. Germline CDR1 is SQVTM and CDR2 is ANQGSEA. J lost 5 bases, V lost 8 bases, and 12 bases had no gene match. CDR3 nucleotides: TGCAGCATTATGACAGGGAGCACGGATCAGCCCCAGCATTTT. This encodes CSIMTGSTDQPQHF.

This clone appeared a few times. The chain combines TRBV27 with TRBJ1-6; no reliable D call. CDR1 MNHEY and CDR2 SMNVEV come from the germline V gene (reference sequence). The CDR3 spans 13 residues. Trimming took 2 bases from V and 9 from J, leaving 8 bases between them. Here the CDR3 reads CASSLEVGSPLHF. CDR3 DNA: TGTGCCAGCAGTTTAGAGGTGGGTTCACCCCTCCACTTT.